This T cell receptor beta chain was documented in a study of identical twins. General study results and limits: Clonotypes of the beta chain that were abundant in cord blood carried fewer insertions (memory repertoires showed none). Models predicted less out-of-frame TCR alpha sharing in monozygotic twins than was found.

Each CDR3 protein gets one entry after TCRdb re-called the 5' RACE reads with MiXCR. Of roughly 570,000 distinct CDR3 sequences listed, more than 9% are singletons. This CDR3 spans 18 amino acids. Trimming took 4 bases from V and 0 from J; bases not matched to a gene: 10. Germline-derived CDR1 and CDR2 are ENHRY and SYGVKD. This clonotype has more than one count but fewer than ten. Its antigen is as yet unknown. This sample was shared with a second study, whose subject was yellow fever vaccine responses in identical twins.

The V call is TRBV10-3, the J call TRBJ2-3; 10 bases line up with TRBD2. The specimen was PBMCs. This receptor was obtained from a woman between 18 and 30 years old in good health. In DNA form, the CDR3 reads TGTGCCATCAGTGCAAGGACTAGCGGAGGAGGTAGCACAGATACGCAGTATTTT. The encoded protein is CAISARTSGGGSTDTQYF.